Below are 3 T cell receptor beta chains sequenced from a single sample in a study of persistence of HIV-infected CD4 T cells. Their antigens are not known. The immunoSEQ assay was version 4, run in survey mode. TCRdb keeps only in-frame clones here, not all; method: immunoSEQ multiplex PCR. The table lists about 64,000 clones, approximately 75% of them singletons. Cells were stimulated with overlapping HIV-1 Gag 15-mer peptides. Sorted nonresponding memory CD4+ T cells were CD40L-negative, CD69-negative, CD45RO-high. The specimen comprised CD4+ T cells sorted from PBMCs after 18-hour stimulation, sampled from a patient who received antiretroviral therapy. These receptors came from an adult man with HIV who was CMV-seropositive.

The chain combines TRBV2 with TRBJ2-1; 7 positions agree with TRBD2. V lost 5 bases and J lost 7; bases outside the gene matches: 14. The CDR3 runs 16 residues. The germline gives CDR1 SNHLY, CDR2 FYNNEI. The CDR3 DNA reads TGTGCCAGCAGTATGGCGGGGGTCACCTACGGGAATGAGCAGTTCTTC. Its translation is CASSMAGVTYGNEQFF. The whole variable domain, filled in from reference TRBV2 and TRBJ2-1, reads EPEVTQTPSHQVTQMGQEVILRCVPISNHLYFYWYRQILGQKVEFLVSFYNNEISEKSEIFDDQFSVERPDGSNFTLKIRSTKLEDSAMYFCASSMAGVTYGNEQFFGPGTRLTVL.

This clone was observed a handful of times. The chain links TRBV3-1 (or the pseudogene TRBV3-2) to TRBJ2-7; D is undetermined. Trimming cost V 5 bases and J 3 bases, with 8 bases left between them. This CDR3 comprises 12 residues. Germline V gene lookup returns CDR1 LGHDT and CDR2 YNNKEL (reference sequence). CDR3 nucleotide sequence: TGTGCCAGCAGCAATAGGCGCTACGAGCAGTACTTC. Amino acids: CASSNRRYEQYF.

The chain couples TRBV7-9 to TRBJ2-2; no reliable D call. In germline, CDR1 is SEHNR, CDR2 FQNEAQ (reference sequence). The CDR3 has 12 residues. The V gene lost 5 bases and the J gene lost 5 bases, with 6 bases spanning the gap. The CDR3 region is CASSPRTGELFF. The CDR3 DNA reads TGTGCCAGCAGCCCCCGGACCGGGGAGCTGTTTTTT.